This entry concerns a single TCR beta chain. The antigen is unknown. MiXCR, run by TCRdb on the RACE reads, gives a single entry per CDR3 protein. The table shows just over 80,000 distinct CDR3 sequences, with around 11% occurring only once. The sample comes from a study of human T cells and chemical hapten exposure. Study-wide background: Diphenylcyclopropenone was applied weekly to patients' scalps across the roughly 24-week study.

The CDR3 totals 13 residues. Germline loops: CDR1 MNHNY, CDR2 SVGAGI (reference sequence). The ends were cut back, 6 bases at V and 4 bases at J, with 13 bases in the middle. Sample time point: patch test 1, 2 weeks after DPC sensitization. Treatment in this sample: therapeutic diphenylcyclopropenone sensitization with weekly scalp DPC. It was unfractionated whole blood from which total RNA was extracted. Study conclusions and caveats: Significantly greater numbers of large CDR3 similarity clusters came from expanded TCRs than from controls.

The sequence derives from a woman between 45 and 65 years old with alopecia areata. Some clones in this sample may be carry-over from other donors' samples. The chain combines TRBV6-6 with TRBJ2-7, with a tentative D call TRBD1 (5 bases). The specimen comprised whole blood, sampled in connection with sensitization to the hapten diphenylcyclopropenone (DPC). This CDR3 is CASSTGLGYEQYF. DNA of the CDR3: TGTGCCAGCAGCACAGGTCTAGGTTACGAGCAGTACTTC.